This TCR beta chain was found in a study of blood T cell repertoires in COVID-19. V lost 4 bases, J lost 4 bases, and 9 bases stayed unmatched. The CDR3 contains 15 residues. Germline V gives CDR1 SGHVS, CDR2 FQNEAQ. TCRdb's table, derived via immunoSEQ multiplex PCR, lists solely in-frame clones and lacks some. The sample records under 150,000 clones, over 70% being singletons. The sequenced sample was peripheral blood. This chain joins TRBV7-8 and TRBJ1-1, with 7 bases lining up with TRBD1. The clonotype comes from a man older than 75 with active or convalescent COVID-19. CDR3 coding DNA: TGTGCCAGCAGCTACGACAGGGTCGGTGGCACTGAAGCTTTCTTT. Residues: CASSYDRVGGTEAFF.